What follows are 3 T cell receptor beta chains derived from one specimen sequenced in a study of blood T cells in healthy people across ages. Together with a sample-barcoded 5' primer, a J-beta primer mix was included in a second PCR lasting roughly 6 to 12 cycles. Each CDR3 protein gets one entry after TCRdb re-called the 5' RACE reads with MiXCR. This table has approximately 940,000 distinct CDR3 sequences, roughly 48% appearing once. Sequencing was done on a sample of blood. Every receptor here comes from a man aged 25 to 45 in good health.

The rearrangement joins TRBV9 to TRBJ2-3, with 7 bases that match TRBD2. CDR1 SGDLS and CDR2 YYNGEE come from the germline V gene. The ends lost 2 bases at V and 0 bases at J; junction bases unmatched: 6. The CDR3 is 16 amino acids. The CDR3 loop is CASSVISGKSTDTQYF. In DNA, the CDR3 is TGTGCCAGCAGCGTTATCAGCGGGAAAAGCACAGATACGCAGTATTTT.

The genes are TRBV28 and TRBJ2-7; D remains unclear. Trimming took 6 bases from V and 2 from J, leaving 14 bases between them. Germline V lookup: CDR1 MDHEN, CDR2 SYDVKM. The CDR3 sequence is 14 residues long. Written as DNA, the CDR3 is TGTGCCAGCAGGTTCGGCAGGATCACCTACGAGCAGTACTTC. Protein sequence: CASRFGRITYEQYF.

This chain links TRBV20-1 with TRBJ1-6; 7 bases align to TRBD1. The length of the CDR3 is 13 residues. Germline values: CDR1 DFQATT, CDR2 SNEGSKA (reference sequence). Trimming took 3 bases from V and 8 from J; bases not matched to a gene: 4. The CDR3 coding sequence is TGCAGTGCTAGTGCGCAGGGGGATTCACCCCTCCACTTT. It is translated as CSASAQGDSPLHF.